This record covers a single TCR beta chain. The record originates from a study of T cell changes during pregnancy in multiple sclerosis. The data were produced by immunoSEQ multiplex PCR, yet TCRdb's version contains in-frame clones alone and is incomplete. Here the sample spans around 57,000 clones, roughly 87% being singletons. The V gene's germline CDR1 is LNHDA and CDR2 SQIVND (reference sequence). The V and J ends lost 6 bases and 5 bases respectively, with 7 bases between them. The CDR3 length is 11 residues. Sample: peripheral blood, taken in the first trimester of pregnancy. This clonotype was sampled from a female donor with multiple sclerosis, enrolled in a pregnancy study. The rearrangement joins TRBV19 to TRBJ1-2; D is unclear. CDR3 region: CASRAAYGYTF. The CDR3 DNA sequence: TGTGCCAGTAGGGCAGCGTATGGCTACACCTTC.